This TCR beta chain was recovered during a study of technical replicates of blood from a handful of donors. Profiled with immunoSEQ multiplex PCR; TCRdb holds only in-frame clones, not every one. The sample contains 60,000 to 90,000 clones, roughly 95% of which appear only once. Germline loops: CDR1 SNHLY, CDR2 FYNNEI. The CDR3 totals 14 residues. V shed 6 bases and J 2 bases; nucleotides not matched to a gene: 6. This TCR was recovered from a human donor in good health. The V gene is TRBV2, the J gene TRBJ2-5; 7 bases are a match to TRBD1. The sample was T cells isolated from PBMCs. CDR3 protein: CASSEGAAQETQYF. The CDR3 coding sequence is TGTGCCAGCAGCGAGGGGGCCGCTCAAGAGACCCAGTACTTC.